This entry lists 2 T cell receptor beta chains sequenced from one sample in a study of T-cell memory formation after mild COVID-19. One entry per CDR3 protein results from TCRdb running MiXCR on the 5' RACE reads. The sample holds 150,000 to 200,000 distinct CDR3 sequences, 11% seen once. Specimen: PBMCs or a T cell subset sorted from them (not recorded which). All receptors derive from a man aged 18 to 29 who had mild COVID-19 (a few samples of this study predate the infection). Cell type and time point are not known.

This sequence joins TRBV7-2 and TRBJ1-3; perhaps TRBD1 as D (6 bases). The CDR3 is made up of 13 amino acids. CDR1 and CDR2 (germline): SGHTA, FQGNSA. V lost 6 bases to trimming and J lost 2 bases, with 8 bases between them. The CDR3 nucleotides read TGTGCCAGCAGTACAGGGACTGGAAACACCATATATTTT. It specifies CASSTGTGNTIYF.

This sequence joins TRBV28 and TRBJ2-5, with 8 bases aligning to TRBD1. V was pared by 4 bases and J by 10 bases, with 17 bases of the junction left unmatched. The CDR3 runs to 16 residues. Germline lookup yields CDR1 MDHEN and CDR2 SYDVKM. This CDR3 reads CASSSPLRGRLLIQYF. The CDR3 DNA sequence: TGTGCCAGCAGTTCGCCTCTCAGGGGGCGCTTATTGATCCAGTACTTC.